The 12 T cell receptor beta chains listed next were all sequenced from one sample in a study of shared clonotypes between healthy human individuals. Here immunoSEQ multiplex PCR was the method, and the copy in TCRdb shows in-frame clones only, minus some. The repertoire holds roughly 2,300,000 clones, with just under 95% as singletons. Sequencing input: naive CD4+ T cells from PBMCs. Documented subset: CD45RA+ positively selected. The source of these receptors is a man younger than 35 in good health. Some clones in this sample may be carry-over from other donors' samples.

The rearrangement joins TRBV5-1 to TRBJ1-3; 7 bases are a match to TRBD1. V gave up 0 bases and J gave up 4 bases; unmatched junction bases: 4. The length of the CDR3 is 15 residues. Germline V lookup: CDR1 SGHRS, CDR2 YFSETQ. The CDR3 reads CASSLAGTEGNTIYF. In nucleotides, the CDR3 is TGCGCCAGCAGCTTGGCCGGGACAGAAGGAAACACCATATATTTT.

The chain recombines TRBV6-5 with TRBJ2-2, with TRBD2 identical over 7 bases. This CDR3 is 16 amino acids long. The V segment lost 2 bases and the J segment 0 bases; nucleotides outside the gene matches: 3. Germline V gene lookup returns CDR1 MNHEY and CDR2 SVGAGI. CDR3 nucleotide sequence: TGTGCCAGCAGTTACAGGGCGGGAGCGAACACCGGGGAGCTGTTTTTT. This codes for CASSYRAGANTGELFF.

This chain uses TRBV6-5 with TRBJ2-7, with 9 positions matching TRBD2. The V gene's germline CDR1 is MNHEY and CDR2 SVGAGI. V was clipped by 6 bases and J by 4 bases; unmatched bases: 10. The length of the CDR3 is 15 residues. DNA for the CDR3: TGTGCCAGCAGCTGGGGTACTAGCGGGCCTTACGAGCAGTACTTC. Its protein is CASSWGTSGPYEQYF.

The V gene is TRBV11-3, the J gene TRBJ2-7, with 11 bases matching TRBD2. The germline V gene encodes CDR1 SGHNT and CDR2 YENEEA. V lost 5 bases, J lost 1 base, and 4 bases stayed unmatched. The CDR3 loop spans 15 amino acids. CDR3 sequence reads: CASSPGLAVSYEQYF. CDR3 bases: TGTGCCAGCAGCCCGGGACTAGCGGTATCCTACGAGCAGTACTTC.

In this sample, this clone turned up once. V gene TRBV5-1 combines with J gene TRBJ2-3; D might be TRBD1 or TRBD2, each matching 7 bases. The germline gives CDR1 SGHRS, CDR2 YFSETQ. Deletions cut 7 bases from V and 2 bases from J, with 17 bases between. The CDR3 is made up of 15 amino acids. CDR3 residues: CASGRGEGNTDTQYF. The CDR3 nucleotides read TGCGCCAGCGGCAGGGGGGAGGGCAACACAGATACGCAGTATTTT.

This chain connects TRBV9 to TRBJ2-1; TRBD1 agrees at 9 bases. Germline V gene sequence: CDR1 SGDLS, CDR2 YYNGEE. V shed 3 bases, J shed 8 bases, and the junction held 12 bases outside the gene matches. The CDR3 is 16 amino acids. For the CDR3, the DNA is TGTGCCAGCAGCGCCCCCGGGACAGGGAAAGTCGATGAGCAGTTCTTC. Translation gives CASSAPGTGKVDEQFF.

This CDR3 is CASSLYLGGSYEQYF. CDR3 nucleotide sequence: TGTGCCAGCAGCTTATATCTAGGAGGGTCCTACGAGCAGTACTTC. J is TRBJ2-7 and V is TRBV11-2, with D possibly matching TRBD2 (6 bases). Germline V CDR1 and CDR2: SGHAT, FQNNGV. Between the trimmed V and J ends, which lost 2 bases and 1 base, there was a span of 12 bases. The CDR3 consists of 15 residues.

The sample holds one count of this clone. The CDR3 is CATSRVTGSSYEQYF. CDR3 nucleotide sequence: TGTGCCACCAGCAGAGTTACCGGGAGCTCCTACGAGCAGTACTTC. V is TRBV15 and J is TRBJ2-7; a weak D match, TRBD2 (6 bases). This CDR3 is built from 15 residues. Germline loops: CDR1 LNHNV, CDR2 YYDKDF (reference sequence). V shed 1 base and J shed 0 bases, with 10 bases lying between them.

CDR3 bases: TGTGCCAGCAGCGCTCGACTAGCGGGAGAAACAGATACGCAGTATTTT. It codes for CASSARLAGETDTQYF. This chain joins TRBV11-1 and TRBJ2-3; 12 positions match TRBD2. The CDR3 is 16 residues long. Germline V gives CDR1 SGHAT, CDR2 FQDESV (reference sequence). V shed 5 bases, J shed 3 bases, and the junction held 6 bases outside the gene matches.

This clone was observed once. J is TRBJ1-4 and V is TRBV29-1; a possible D gene is TRBD1 (5 bases). The V and J ends lost 4 bases and 8 bases respectively, with 17 bases between them. Germline CDR1 and CDR2: SQVTM and ANQGSEA. The CDR3 spans 14 residues. The DNA of the CDR3 is TGCAGCGTTGGGGAAGGGGCGGTGGGGGAAAAACTGTTTTTT. Its protein is CSVGEGAVGEKLFF.

J is TRBJ2-1 and V is TRBV6-6, with no clear D. CDR1 is MNHNY and CDR2 is SVGAGI in the germline V gene (reference sequence). Trimming shortened V by 7 bases and J by 3 bases, and 19 bases separated the two germline ends. The CDR3 is 16 amino acids. The CDR3 loop is CASTPLGRKDYNEQFF. CDR3 coding DNA: TGTGCCAGCACCCCCCTGGGTAGGAAGGACTACAATGAGCAGTTCTTC.

The V and J genes are TRBV5-1 and TRBJ1-4; D gene ambiguous. The CDR3 totals 15 residues. V was pared by 8 bases and J by 0 bases, with 14 bases between. Germline V gives CDR1 SGHRS, CDR2 YFSETQ. CDR3 sequence: CASTDGATTNEKLFF. CDR3 sequence (DNA): TGCGCCAGTACCGACGGAGCTACAACTAATGAAAAACTGTTTTTT.